These 19 T cell receptor beta chains share one sample of origin, sequenced in a study of Graves' ophthalmopathy and Graves' hyperthyroidism. RNA served as the template for amplifying TCR beta CDR3 regions. Second-round multiplex PCR came after first-round RT-PCR with HTBI primers. From the multiplex PCR reads, TCRdb called clonotypes with MiXCR, one entry per CDR3 protein. The sample consists of 400,000 to 450,000 distinct CDR3 sequences, about 21% of them appearing once. Sequencing was carried out using peripheral blood. The source is a woman aged 18 to 35 with stable Graves' hyperthyroidism.

This clonotype was observed at least ten times. The V call is TRBV4-2, the J call TRBJ2-5; 13 bases are a match to TRBD2. V lost 0 bases, J lost 4 bases, and 5 bases stayed unmatched. The CDR3 has 17 residues. Germline CDR1 reads LGHNA; CDR2 reads YNFKEQ. Here the CDR3 DNA reads TGTGCCAGCAGCCAAGAGGGGAGACTAGCGGGGGGAGAGACCCAGTACTTC. It specifies CASSQEGRLAGGETQYF.

Turning to this clonotype: The junction departs from the called germline gene at one end, perhaps through a read error. The chain employs TRBV27 and TRBJ2-7; possibly TRBD2 for D (6 bases). CDR1 is MNHEY and CDR2 is SMNVEV in the germline V gene (reference sequence). This CDR3 comprises 11 residues. The CDR3, as DNA: TGCATAGCCCTAGGAGGAGGGGAGCAGTACTTC. This encodes CIALGGGEQYF.

The table lists this clonotype with many counts. The chain joins TRBV20-1 to TRBJ1-1; tentatively, D is TRBD1 (6 bases). The germline gives CDR1 DFQATT, CDR2 SNEGSKA (reference sequence). The CDR3 is 10 residues long. V gave up 5 bases and J gave up 8 bases, with 9 bases separating them. This CDR3 reads CSASTGEAFF. The CDR3 DNA sequence: TGCAGTGCTTCCACAGGGGAAGCTTTCTTT.

This clonotype showed up just a few times. One junction end does not reproduce the germline sequence, and a read error may be involved. The chain has TRBV10-3 and TRBJ1-2; 7 bases agree with TRBD1. The CDR3 covers 15 residues. Germline V gene sequence: CDR1 ENHRY, CDR2 SYGVKD. The CDR3 bases are TGTGCCAGCAGTCGATTCGACAGCCAAGGGGGCGGCTACACCTTC. Residues: CASSRFDSQGGGYTF.

At least ten counts were recorded for this clonotype. The chain recombines TRBV28 with TRBJ2-7; TRBD2 agrees at 12 bases. The CDR3 extends over 18 amino acids. Unmatched junction bases numbered 9, after V lost 3 bases and J lost 0 bases. Germline assignment: CDR1 MDHEN and CDR2 SYDVKM. This chain's CDR3 is CASSFRTSGTSSSYEQYF. In DNA, the CDR3 is TGTGCCAGCAGTTTTCGGACTAGCGGGACCTCTAGCTCCTACGAGCAGTACTTC.

This clonotype has a count of ten or more. The gene calls are TRBV6-1 and TRBJ2-5; D possibly matches TRBD1 or TRBD2 (6 bases each). The CDR3 contains 13 residues. V lost 10 bases and J lost 3, with 15 bases in between. CDR1 is MNHNS and CDR2 is SASEGT in the germline V gene. The CDR3 protein is CATEGDQEETQYF. The CDR3 DNA sequence: TGTGCCACGGAGGGGGACCAAGAAGAGACCCAGTACTTC.

There are many counts of this clonotype. The V and J genes are TRBV9 and TRBJ2-7; 13 bases agree with TRBD2. The CDR3 sequence is 16 residues long. The germline CDR1 and CDR2 sequences are SGDLS and YYNGEE. With V trimmed by 2 bases and J by 2 bases, 4 bases remained unmatched. The CDR3 DNA is TGTGCCAGCAGCGTCTCCGGGACTAGCGGGACCTACGAGCAGTACTTC. Its translation is CASSVSGTSGTYEQYF.

V usage is TRBV11-2 and J usage is TRBJ2-2; TRBD1 matches 8 bases. CDR1 is SGHAT, CDR2 FQNNGV, per germline. This CDR3 has 17 amino acids. V gave up 0 bases and J gave up 2 bases; unmatched junction bases: 5. CDR3 bases: TGTGCCAGCAGCTTAGACAGGGGGCGAGGTAACACCGGGGAGCTGTTTTTT. It codes for CASSLDRGRGNTGELFF.

This chain uses TRBV3-1 with TRBJ2-7; maybe TRBD1 (6 bases). V gave up 0 bases and J gave up 0 bases, with 12 bases separating them. CDR1 is LGHDT and CDR2 is YNNKEL in the germline V gene (reference sequence). This CDR3 is 16 amino acids long. The CDR3 region has the DNA TGTGCCAGCAGCCAAGATTCAGGGGTGGACTCCTACGAGCAGTACTTC. Its translation: CASSQDSGVDSYEQYF.

This clonotype was counted at least ten times. The V gene is TRBV20-1, the J gene TRBJ1-5; 8 bases agree with TRBD1. This CDR3 spans 16 amino acids. Germline V CDR1 and CDR2: DFQATT, SNEGSKA (reference sequence). The ends lost 2 bases at V and 4 bases at J; junction bases unmatched: 10. CDR3 amino acids: CSARSQGAIGNQPQHF. CDR3 sequence (DNA): TGCAGTGCTAGAAGTCAGGGGGCGATAGGAAATCAGCCCCAGCATTTT.

This clonotype occurred many times. The chain couples TRBV11-2 to TRBJ2-7; no clear D. This CDR3 has 16 amino acids. Germline CDR1 and CDR2: SGHAT and FQNNGV. Trimming pared 5 bases from V and 3 bases from J, leaving 20 bases between. Here the CDR3 reads CASSKSLLGPDYEQYF. The CDR3, as DNA: TGTGCCAGCAGCAAATCCTTACTCGGCCCCGACTACGAGCAGTACTTC.

Many counts were recorded for this clonotype. V is TRBV2 and J is TRBJ1-2; D is undetermined. V lost 2 bases to trimming and J lost 2 bases, with 9 bases between them. The germline V gene has CDR1 SNHLY and CDR2 FYNNEI. The CDR3 totals 14 residues. DNA for the CDR3: TGTGCCAGCAGTGAACAACCCCGAAACTATGGCTACACCTTC. It codes for CASSEQPRNYGYTF.

There are many counts of this clonotype. The V call is TRBV7-9, the J call TRBJ1-2; 7 nucleotides agree with TRBD1. This CDR3 comprises 13 residues. CDR1 is SEHNR, CDR2 FQNEAQ, per germline (reference sequence). V lost 4 bases to trimming and J lost 7 bases; unmatched junction nucleotides: 6. CDR3 region: CASSSETGTGYTF. Written as DNA, the CDR3 is TGTGCCAGCAGCTCCGAGACAGGGACTGGCTACACCTTC.

This clonotype was detected ten times or more. The chain links TRBV30 to TRBJ2-5, with D possibly called TRBD1 or TRBD2 (5 bases each). Trimming removed 5 bases from V and 5 bases from J, with 15 bases in between. The V gene's germline CDR1 is GTSNPN and CDR2 SVGIG (reference sequence). This CDR3 region has 13 residues. CDR3 sequence: CAWGRVSGETQYF. CDR3 sequence (DNA): TGTGCCTGGGGGCGGGTTTCAGGGGAGACCCAGTACTTC.

Turning to this clonotype: Sequence at one end of the junction differs from germline and may be a read error. This chain connects TRBV6-5 to TRBJ1-1; 7 bases are shared with TRBD1. Germline V gives CDR1 MNHEY, CDR2 SVGAGI. The CDR3 sequence is 15 residues long. The CDR3 nucleotides read TGTGCCAGCAGTTACTCGAAAATAGGGGGCACTGATGCTTTCTTT. Translation gives CASSYSKIGGTDAFF.

This sequence joins TRBV5-6 and TRBJ2-7; 9 nucleotides line up with TRBD2. CDR1 is SGHDT, CDR2 YYEEEE, per germline. V gave up 4 bases and J gave up 4 bases; unmatched junction bases: 9. This CDR3 has 15 residues. DNA of the CDR3: TGTGCCAGCAGCCGAGGGAGACTAGCGGATTACGAGCAGTACTTC. Its translation is CASSRGRLADYEQYF.

This clonotype was counted many times. The V and J genes are TRBV12-3 or TRBV12-4 and TRBJ1-3, with 7 bases aligning to TRBD1. The CDR3 is 15 amino acids. The trim removed 7 bases at V and 2 bases at J, leaving 8 bases unmatched. For the CDR3, the DNA is TGTGCCAGCATTAGACAGGGCATCGCTGGAAACACCATATATTTT. Protein: CASIRQGIAGNTIYF.

This clonotype was counted at least ten times. The CDR3 region has the DNA TGTGCCAGCAGCTTAGGACGGGCGGGAGTTCATCAGCCCCAGCATTTT. Protein product: CASSLGRAGVHQPQHF. The chain is built from TRBV11-2 and TRBJ1-5; D is undetermined. The V gene's germline CDR1 is SGHAT and CDR2 FQNNGV. V was trimmed by 1 base and J by 5 bases, leaving 15 bases between them. The CDR3 covers 16 residues.

This clonotype was recorded at least ten times. The J gene is TRBJ1-5, the V gene TRBV20-1; the D gene is possibly TRBD1 (6 bases). V lost 3 bases and J lost 9, with 18 bases in between. The CDR3 totals 14 residues. Germline values: CDR1 DFQATT, CDR2 SNEGSKA (reference sequence). DNA for the CDR3: TGCAGTGCTAGGGCGTGGGGGCGAACCCGGCCCCAGCATTTT. Its protein is CSARAWGRTRPQHF.